This is a list of T cell receptor beta chains from one sample in a study of T cell repertoires in cytomegalovirus infection. One entry per CDR3 protein results from TCRdb running MiXCR on the reads. Found here are around 330,000 distinct CDR3 sequences, about a sixth of them singletons; the top ten hold about 11%. The sample was PBMCs. The receptors stem from a human donor in good health (CMV status not recorded). Some clones in this sample may be carry-over from other donors' samples. Both conserved end residues are part of each CDR3. A D gene is named only where the DNA matches it firmly. For some rows the clone size is stated as once, few or many, or as a class when expanded; others skip it.

j_call cdr3_length v_call d_call clone_size cdr3_nt cdr3_aa
TRBJ2-1 16 TRBV7-6 - many TGTGCCAGCAGCTCCGGGCGGGGAGACTTGGACAATGAGCAGTTCTTC CASSSGRGDLDNEQFF
TRBJ1-1 13 TRBV19 - few TGTGCCACTGGGAGGGGCCTGAACACTGAAGCTTTCTTT CATGRGLNTEAFF
TRBJ1-2 18 TRBV6-1 - - TGTGCCAGCAGTGAAAATTTGCAGGTCGTTGGGATAGCTATGGGCTACACCTTC CASSENLQVVGIAMGYTF
TRBJ1-3 13 TRBV4-2 - - TGTGCCAGCAGCCAAGGGTTTCTAGACACCATATATTTT CASSQGFLDTIYF
TRBJ1-1 14 TRBV7-2 - many TGTGCCAGCAGCTTCGAGAGGGGGAACACTGAAGCTTTCTTT CASSFERGNTEAFF
TRBJ2-3 15 TRBV12-3/TRBV12-4 - - TGTGCCAGCAGTTTAACTGGGGGGGCCGCAGATACGCAGTATTTT CASSLTGGAADTQYF
TRBJ1-4 12 TRBV12-3/TRBV12-4 - - TGTGCCAGCAGTTTAGTTAATGAAAAACTGTTTTTT CASSLVNEKLFF
TRBJ1-3 16 TRBV7-9 - few TGTGCCAGCAGCCCCACGAGGGGGGGCTCTGGAAACACCATATATTTT CASSPTRGGSGNTIYF
TRBJ2-3 16 TRBV6-1 - few TGTGCCAGCAGCGGTTGGGGCCTCCGGGGCACAGATACGCAGTATTTT CASSGWGLRGTDTQYF
TRBJ2-3 17 TRBV7-6 TRBD2 many TGTGCCAGCAGCCCAGGACTAGCGGGGGGACGCACAGATACGCAGTATTTT CASSPGLAGGRTDTQYF
TRBJ1-3 20 TRBV19 TRBD1 many TGTGCCAGTACCGCAAAAGGTGGGACAGGCCGGTTTGATCCTGGAAACACCATATATTTT CASTAKGGTGRFDPGNTIYF
TRBJ2-5 12 TRBV3-1 TRBD1 - TGTGCCAGCAGCCAAGATGGGACAGGGGGCAAATTC CASSQDGTGGKF
TRBJ1-3 16 TRBV7-2 TRBD1 few TGTGCCAGCAGCTTAGTGGACAGGGGGATCGGAAACACCATATATTTT CASSLVDRGIGNTIYF
TRBJ2-1 15 TRBV6-4 - - TGTGCCAGCAGTGACTTCGGGGGTCCTTGGGATGAGCAGTTCTTC CASSDFGGPWDEQFF
TRBJ1-5 14 TRBV20-1 TRBD1 few TGCAGTGCTCCCAGGGGGGGGAACAATCAGCCCCAGCATTTT CSAPRGGNNQPQHF